These 21 T cell receptor beta chains were sequenced from one sample in a study of blood T cell repertoires in COVID-19 (dated by TCRdb to 2018 to 2020). Library preparation used the immunoSEQ multiplex PCR assay. Not all clones reach the TCRdb copy of this immuneACCESS table, which keeps in-frame sequences only. Checked studies attribute under half of the gap to unresolved V genes and leave the rest unexplained. A total of 360,000 or so clones appear in this sample, around 92% of them only once. The leading ten clones occupy around 1.7% of the sample. Source material: PBMCs or T cells enriched from blood (not recorded which). Source of these receptors: a woman aged 25-40 years who had recovered from COVID-19.

About this clone: Additional DNA sequences in this sample encode the identical CDR3. The rearrangement links TRBV9 to TRBJ2-7; D might be TRBD2 (7 bases). CDR1 is SGDLS, CDR2 YYNGEE, per germline. This CDR3 region has 15 residues. V dropped 2 bases and J dropped 1 base, with 13 bases sitting between them. The CDR3 loop is CASSVGGGRSYEQYF. In nucleotides, the CDR3 is TGTGCCAGCAGCGTGGGAGGGGGGAGATCCTACGAGCAGTACTTC.

This sequence joins TRBV4-1 and TRBJ2-7; D gene uncertain. The V and J ends lost 1 base and 3 bases respectively, with 10 bases between them. Per germline, CDR1 MGHRA and CDR2 YSYEKL. The CDR3 consists of 14 residues. The CDR3 sequence: CASSQVGEGYEQYF. For the CDR3, the DNA is TGCGCCAGCAGCCAAGTGGGCGAAGGCTACGAGCAGTACTTC.

The chain employs TRBV6-1 and TRBJ2-3; 7 positions agree with TRBD1. This CDR3 is built from 16 residues. V gave up 3 bases and J gave up 0 bases; unmatched junction bases: 6. In germline, CDR1 is MNHNS, CDR2 SASEGT. DNA of the CDR3: TGTGCCAGCAGTGACCGGGACAGTATTAGCACAGATACGCAGTATTTT. This gives the protein CASSDRDSISTDTQYF.

The V call is TRBV6-5, the J call TRBJ1-2, with no clear D. Germline lookup yields CDR1 MNHEY and CDR2 SVGAGI. The V end lost 0 bases, the J end lost 4 bases, and 6 bases lay between the germline ends. This CDR3 comprises 13 residues. The CDR3 nucleotides are TGTGCCAGCAGTTACTCGACGGGCTATGGCTACACCTTC. Its protein product is CASSYSTGYGYTF.

The chain uses TRBV10-3 and TRBJ1-5, with D tentatively TRBD1 (5 bases). This CDR3 has 14 residues. Germline assignment: CDR1 ENHRY and CDR2 SYGVKD. V was shortened by 4 bases and J by 3 bases, with 10 bases between the two germline ends. The CDR3 DNA reads as TGTGCCATCAGTGGACAGCTCTCCAATCAGCCCCAGCATTTT. Translating it yields CAISGQLSNQPQHF.

The genes are TRBV6-5 and TRBJ2-7, with D possibly being TRBD1 (6 bases). The germline V gene has CDR1 MNHEY and CDR2 SVGAGI. The CDR3 length is 14 residues. Trimming removed 2 bases from V and 1 base from J, with 9 bases in between. The CDR3 bases are TGTGCCAGCAGTTACGGGGACACATCCTACGAGCAGTACTTC. It encodes CASSYGDTSYEQYF.

CDR3: CAWDIVDRGTF. As DNA, the CDR3 is TGTGCCTGGGACATCGTAGACAGGGGAACCTTC. This sequence joins TRBV30 and TRBJ1-2, with 8 bases lining up with TRBD1. Per germline, CDR1 GTSNPN and CDR2 SVGIG (reference sequence). V lost 5 bases to trimming and J lost 14 bases; unmatched junction nucleotides: 10. This CDR3 region has 11 residues.

This clone came up a few times. CDR3 coding DNA: TGCGCCAGCAGCCGAAGGATAGGTAGCGGGGGAGATGAGCAGTTCTTC. Residues: CASSRRIGSGGDEQFF. The gene calls are TRBV4-3 and TRBJ2-1; 9 nucleotides agree with TRBD2. Per germline, CDR1 LGHNA and CDR2 YSLEER. After removal of 4 bases from V and 8 bases from J, the junction contained 12 bases not matched to a gene. The CDR3 loop spans 16 amino acids.

The chain combines TRBV7-2 with TRBJ1-2, with 7 bases identical to TRBD1. CDR3 size: 14 residues. The germline V gene encodes CDR1 SGHTA and CDR2 FQGNSA. V gave up 5 bases and J gave up 5 bases; unmatched junction bases: 8. As DNA, the CDR3 is TGTGCCAGCAGCCCCGTAGACAGGGCTTATGGCTACACCTTC. It encodes CASSPVDRAYGYTF.

The chain uses TRBV19 and TRBJ2-1; 10 bases map to TRBD2. CDR3 length equals 15 residues. Per germline, CDR1 LNHDA and CDR2 SQIVND (reference sequence). Trimming cost V 7 bases and J 4 bases; bases outside gene matches: 7. CDR3 in amino acids: CASTPSGRAYNEQFF. CDR3 DNA: TGTGCCAGTACCCCAAGCGGGAGGGCTTACAATGAGCAGTTCTTC. Based on the CDR3 plus reference TRBV19 and TRBJ2-1, the full variable domain is DGGITQSPKYLFRKEGQNVTLSCEQNLNHDAMYWYRQDPGQGLRLIYYSQIVNDFQKGDIAEGYSVSREKKESFPLTVTSAQKNPTAFYLCASTPSGRAYNEQFFGPGTRLTVL.

This clone was seen once. V usage is TRBV12-3 or TRBV12-4 and J usage is TRBJ1-2; 8 nucleotides align to TRBD1. There are 13 residues in the CDR3. The V gene end was trimmed by 6 bases and the J gene end by 9 bases; junction bases not matched to a gene: 9. CDR3 sequence reads: CASRPTGGRSYTF. The CDR3 nucleotides read TGTGCCAGCAGGCCAACAGGGGGAAGAAGCTACACCTTC.

The gene calls are TRBV6-1 and TRBJ2-7; 14 positions match TRBD2. CDR3 length equals 20 residues. J was trimmed by 3 bases and V by 4 bases; bases with no gene match: 17. The V gene's germline CDR1 is MNHNS and CDR2 SASEGT. CDR3 nucleotides: TGTGCCAGCAGTGTGACTAGCGGGAGGGCCTTAATCCCGCGGGACTACGAGCAGTACTTC. Residues: CASSVTSGRALIPRDYEQYF.

V usage is TRBV4-1 and J usage is TRBJ2-2, with unresolved D. The V end was cut by 0 bases, the J end by 8 bases, with 4 bases between. CDR1 is MGHRA, CDR2 YSYEKL, per germline. The CDR3 has 12 residues. The CDR3 spells CASSQDLGELFF. DNA for the CDR3: TGCGCCAGCAGCCAAGATCTGGGGGAGCTGTTTTTT.

This sequence joins TRBV6-5 and TRBJ1-4, with TRBD1 matching over 9 bases. CDR1 is MNHEY, CDR2 SVGAGI, per germline. J gave up 8 bases and V 2 bases, and 6 bases lay outside the gene matches. The CDR3 has 15 amino acids. CDR3 sequence (DNA): TGTGCCAGCAGTTACACCGGGACAGGGACAGAAAAACTGTTTTTT. Protein sequence: CASSYTGTGTEKLFF.

This chain uses TRBV6-5 with TRBJ2-2; perhaps TRBD1 as D (6 bases). Germline V gene lookup returns CDR1 MNHEY and CDR2 SVGAGI. There are 14 residues in the CDR3. Trimming removed 6 bases from V and 3 bases from J, with 11 bases in between. As DNA, the CDR3 is TGTGCCAGCAGACGCCACAGGGACACCGGGGAGCTGTTTTTT. It encodes CASRRHRDTGELFF.

The rearrangement links TRBV11-3 to TRBJ2-1; possibly TRBD2 for D (6 bases). V dropped 5 bases and J dropped 5 bases, with 22 bases sitting between them. Germline-derived CDR1 and CDR2 are SGHNT and YENEEA. The CDR3 has 17 amino acids. The CDR3 reads CASSVGRGMVGHNEQFF. CDR3 DNA: TGTGCCAGCAGCGTGGGCCGGGGGATGGTGGGGCACAATGAGCAGTTCTTC.

V usage is TRBV25-1 and J usage is TRBJ2-1; D is uncertain. This CDR3 has 12 amino acids. The germline V and J ends were trimmed by 6 bases and 5 bases, with 8 bases remaining between them. Germline V CDR1 and CDR2: MGHDK, SYGVNS. The CDR3 here is CASSGGNNEQFF. CDR3 nucleotide sequence: TGTGCCAGCAGCGGCGGAAACAATGAGCAGTTCTTC.

This clone has a single count. The V and J genes are TRBV9 and TRBJ2-1; TRBD1 matches 8 bases. Germline V gives CDR1 SGDLS, CDR2 YYNGEE. The CDR3 runs 15 residues. Trimming cost V 5 bases and J 0 bases; bases outside gene matches: 4. Here the CDR3 reads CASRDTGGSYNEQFF. Here the CDR3 DNA reads TGTGCCAGCAGGGACACAGGGGGCTCCTACAATGAGCAGTTCTTC.

This sequence joins TRBV4-1 and TRBJ2-2; 8 bases agree with TRBD2. CDR1 and CDR2 from the germline V gene are MGHRA and YSYEKL. Losses at the gene ends were 3 bases for V and 4 bases for J; bases not matched to a gene: 7. CDR3 length: 16 residues. This CDR3 is CASSHREGLSTGELFF. For the CDR3, the DNA is TGCGCCAGCAGCCACCGGGAGGGTCTAAGCACCGGGGAGCTGTTTTTT.

The chain recombines TRBV3-1 (or the pseudogene TRBV3-2) with TRBJ2-1, with 9 bases aligning to TRBD2. The germline CDR1 and CDR2 sequences are LGHDT and YNNKEL (reference sequence). V shed 4 bases and J 4 bases; nucleotides not matched to a gene: 5. CDR3 length: 15 amino acids. The CDR3 nucleotides are TGTGCCAGCAGCCTCCGGACTAGCGTGTACAATGAGCAGTTCTTC. This gives the protein CASSLRTSVYNEQFF.

The chain employs TRBV18 and TRBJ2-5, with D perhaps matching TRBD1 (6 bases). The CDR3 runs 13 residues. From germline, CDR1 is KGHSH and CDR2 LQKENI. Trimming shortened V by 4 bases and J by 5 bases, and 11 bases separated the two germline ends. CDR3 sequence: CASSQYRVETQYF. DNA for the CDR3: TGTGCCAGCTCACAGTACAGGGTGGAGACCCAGTACTTC.